This is a list of T cell receptor beta chains from one sample in a study of beta chain features in type 1 diabetes. Using immunoSEQ multiplex PCR, the repertoire was profiled, and TCRdb retains in-frame clones only, with some absent. The sample lists some 900,000 clones; 15% to 20% were seen once. The sample comprised naive CD4+ T cells from blood. These receptors were collected from a woman aged 18-29 years in good health. Both conserved end residues are part of each CDR3. Size tells how often a clone was seen (once, few, many) or the class of an expanded clone, and some rows leave it out.

J gene: TRBJ2-7; V gene: TRBV28; clone size: .; CDR3 protein: CASSLIGKSYEQYF
J gene: TRBJ2-3; V gene: TRBV5-1; clone size: .; CDR3 protein: CASSLSGGPDTQYF
J gene: TRBJ2-7; V gene: TRBV5-4; clone size: .; CDR3 protein: CASSLGGSQYEQYF
J gene: TRBJ1-2; V gene: TRBV7-9; clone size: few; CDR3 protein: CASSLERGANYGYTF
J gene: .; V gene: TRBV25-1; clone size: few; CDR3 protein: CASSEHGVGYEQYF
J gene: TRBJ2-7; V gene: TRBV21-1; clone size: few; CDR3 protein: CASSKSCDHCEQYF
J gene: TRBJ1-2; V gene: TRBV2; clone size: few; CDR3 protein: CASSVGKTNYGYTF
J gene: TRBJ2-5; V gene: TRBV7-9; clone size: .; CDR3 protein: CATRTAAESGRPQYF
J gene: TRBJ2-5; V gene: TRBV2; clone size: .; CDR3 protein: CASSMNSGAETQYF
J gene: TRBJ2-6; V gene: TRBV5-4; clone size: .; CDR3 protein: CASSLRLGPGANVLTF
J gene: TRBJ2-1; V gene: TRBV7-2; clone size: .; CDR3 protein: CASRTAVFTYNEQFF
J gene: TRBJ1-3; V gene: TRBV28; clone size: .; CDR3 protein: CASSPPGNNGNTIYF
J gene: TRBJ2-1; V gene: TRBV9; clone size: few; CDR3 protein: CASSIRARDNEQFF
J gene: TRBJ2-2; V gene: TRBV28; clone size: few; CDR3 protein: CASRKFASIFLTGELFF
J gene: TRBJ1-5; V gene: TRBV15; clone size: few; CDR3 protein: CATSKGAGTGPVHF
J gene: TRBJ2-3; V gene: TRBV28; clone size: few; CDR3 protein: CASSSLPKGGGTDTQYF
J gene: TRBJ1-5; V gene: TRBV10-3; clone size: .; CDR3 protein: CAIRQGNNQPQHF
J gene: TRBJ1-1; V gene: TRBV28; clone size: .; CDR3 protein: CASSRRGSGLPNTEAFF
J gene: TRBJ1-4; V gene: TRBV4-2; clone size: .; CDR3 protein: CSSSQGAMANEKLFF
J gene: TRBJ1-5; V gene: TRBV4-3; clone size: few; CDR3 protein: CASSQDMAGLQPQHF
J gene: TRBJ2-7; V gene: TRBV5-4; clone size: few; CDR3 protein: CASSPGGQNLYEQYF
J gene: TRBJ1-2; V gene: TRBV6-1; clone size: few; CDR3 protein: CASRQTGLNYGYTF
J gene: TRBJ2-1; V gene: TRBV28; clone size: .; CDR3 protein: CASSSPGREQFF
J gene: TRBJ1-5; V gene: TRBV5-4; clone size: .; CDR3 protein: CASSSGGEQPQHF
J gene: TRBJ2-1; V gene: TRBV27; clone size: .; CDR3 protein: CASSFIAGGSHEQFF